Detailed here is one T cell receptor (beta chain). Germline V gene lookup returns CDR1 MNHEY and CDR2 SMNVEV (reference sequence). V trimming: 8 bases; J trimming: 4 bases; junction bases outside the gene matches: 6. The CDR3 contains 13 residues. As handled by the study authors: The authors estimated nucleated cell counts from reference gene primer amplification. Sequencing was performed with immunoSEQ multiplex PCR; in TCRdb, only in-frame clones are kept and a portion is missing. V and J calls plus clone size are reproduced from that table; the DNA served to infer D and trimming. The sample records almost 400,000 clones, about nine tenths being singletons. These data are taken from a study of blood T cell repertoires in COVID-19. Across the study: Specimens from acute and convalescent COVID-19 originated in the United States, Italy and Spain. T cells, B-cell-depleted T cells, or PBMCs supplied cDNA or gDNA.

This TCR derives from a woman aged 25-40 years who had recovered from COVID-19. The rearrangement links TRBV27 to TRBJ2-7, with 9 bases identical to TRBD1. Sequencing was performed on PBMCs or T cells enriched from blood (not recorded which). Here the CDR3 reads CASRGDRAYEQYF. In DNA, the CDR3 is TGTGCCAGCCGGGGGGACAGGGCTTACGAGCAGTACTTC.